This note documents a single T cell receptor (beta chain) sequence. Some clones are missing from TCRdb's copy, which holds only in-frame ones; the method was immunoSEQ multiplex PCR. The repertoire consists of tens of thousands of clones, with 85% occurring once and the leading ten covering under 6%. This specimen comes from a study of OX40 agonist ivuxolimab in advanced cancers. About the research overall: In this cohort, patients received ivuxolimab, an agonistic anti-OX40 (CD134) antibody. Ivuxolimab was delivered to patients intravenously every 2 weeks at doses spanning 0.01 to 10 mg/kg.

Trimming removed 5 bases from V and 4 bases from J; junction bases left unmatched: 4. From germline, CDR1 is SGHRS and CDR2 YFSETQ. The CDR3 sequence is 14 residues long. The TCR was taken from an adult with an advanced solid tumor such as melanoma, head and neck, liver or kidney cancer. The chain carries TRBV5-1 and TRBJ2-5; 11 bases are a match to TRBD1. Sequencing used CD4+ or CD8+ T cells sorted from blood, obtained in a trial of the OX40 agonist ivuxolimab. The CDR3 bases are TGCGCCAGCAGTATCGGACAGGGGGCAGAGACCCAGTACTTC. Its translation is CASSIGQGAETQYF. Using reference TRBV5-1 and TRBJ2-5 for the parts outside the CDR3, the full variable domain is KAGVTQTPRYLIKTRGQQVTLSCSPISGHRSVSWYQQTPGQGLQFLFEYFSETQRNKGNFPGRFSGRQFSNSRSEMNVSTLELGDSALYLCASSIGQGAETQYFGPGTRLLVL.